This T cell receptor (beta chain) was sequenced in a study of cytomegalovirus exposure and HLA in healthy donors. Looking at the study overall: HLA-typed donors contributed around 88 million unique TCRs, which were held in an early data release.

The V gene lost 7 bases and the J gene lost 3 bases, with 7 bases spanning the gap. The CDR3 has 11 amino acids. Germline assignment: CDR1 SNHLY and CDR2 FYNNEI. A word on this clone: Its antigen is currently unknown.

Study outcomes and limitations: Using the classifier, cytomegalovirus status was reportedly diagnosed with high specificity and sensitivity. Certain indistinguishable V segments, among them TRBV6-2 and TRBV6-3, were excluded.

The study ran its PCR with 60 Vbeta and 13 Jbeta primers. TCRdb's copy holds only in-frame clones and misses some; the assay was immunoSEQ multiplex PCR. Here the sample spans under 130,000 clones, 13% to 15% being singletons. The chain is built from TRBV2 and TRBJ2-7; D is uncertain. The sample comprised PBMCs. This clonotype was sampled from a female donor in good health and CMV-seronegative. CDR3 sequence (DNA): TGTGCCAGCAAAATCCGCTACGAGCAGTACTTC. Translating it yields CASKIRYEQYF. Based on the CDR3 plus reference TRBV2 and TRBJ2-7, the full variable domain is EPEVTQTPSHQVTQMGQEVILRCVPISNHLYFYWYRQILGQKVEFLVSFYNNEISEKSEIFDDQFSVERPDGSNFTLKIRSTKLEDSAMYFCASKIRYEQYFGPGTRLTVT.